The 10 T cell receptor beta chains below were found in one sample sequenced in a study of T cell responses to AZD1222 COVID-19 vaccine. Clones were read by immunoSEQ multiplex PCR, and TCRdb kept only the in-frame ones, dropping some. The profile covers 78,000 or so clones, with approximately 89% appearing a single time and 15% to 20% taken by the ten largest. The material was peripheral blood, obtained on day 0 of AZD1222 vaccination. Receptors originate from an adult in good health.

The chain couples TRBV7-2 to TRBJ1-6, with D hard to call. The germline V and J ends were trimmed by 5 bases and 10 bases, with 18 bases remaining between them. Germline V gene lookup returns CDR1 SGHTA and CDR2 FQGNSA. This CDR3 comprises 15 residues. Here the CDR3 reads CASSTRSSVSSPLHF. CDR3 nucleotide sequence: TGTGCCAGCAGCACCCGGTCAAGTGTAAGCTCACCCCTCCACTTT.

V and J are TRBV19 and TRBJ2-1, with TRBD2 matching 8 bases. CDR1 LNHDA and CDR2 SQIVND come from the germline V gene (reference sequence). This CDR3 contains 16 residues. Trimming cost V 5 bases and J 7 bases; bases outside gene matches: 13. The CDR3 sequence is CASSPPPAGGGNEQFF. The CDR3 DNA sequence: TGTGCCAGTAGTCCCCCCCCCGCGGGAGGAGGGAATGAGCAGTTCTTC.

The gene calls are TRBV7-2 and TRBJ2-7; 8 nucleotides align to TRBD2. Germline CDR1 and CDR2: SGHTA and FQGNSA. The CDR3 has 16 residues. Trimming took 1 base from V and 0 from J; bases not matched to a gene: 5. The CDR3 is CASSLEGGLDSYEQYF. Here the CDR3 DNA reads TGTGCCAGCAGCTTAGAGGGGGGACTAGACTCCTACGAGCAGTACTTC.

The J gene is TRBJ2-1, the V gene TRBV5-1; 7 nucleotides agree with TRBD1. Trimming removed 6 bases from V and 5 bases from J; junction bases left unmatched: 11. This CDR3 is 15 amino acids long. In germline, CDR1 is SGHRS, CDR2 YFSETQ. The CDR3 region has the DNA TGCGCCAGCACCTCTGCCGGGACAGATGACAATGAGCAGTTCTTC. Translating gives CASTSAGTDDNEQFF.

This rearrangement joins TRBV6-5 to TRBJ1-1, with D possibly matching TRBD1 (5 bases). The CDR3 runs 13 residues. V shed 6 bases and J shed 3 bases, with 11 bases lying between them. CDR1 and CDR2 from the germline V gene are MNHEY and SVGAGI. This CDR3 is CASRPDRYTEAFF. CDR3 in DNA: TGTGCCAGCAGACCTGACAGATACACTGAAGCTTTCTTT.

This chain links TRBV12-3 or TRBV12-4 with TRBJ2-1, with TRBD1 matching over 9 bases. The CDR3 has 12 residues. V trimming: 10 bases; J trimming: 5 bases; junction bases outside the gene matches: 3. CDR3 sequence (DNA): TGTGCCACCGGACAGGGGCACAATGAGCAGTTCTTC. The encoded protein is CATGQGHNEQFF.

This rearrangement joins TRBV5-4 to TRBJ2-5, with 13 bases that match TRBD2. With 3 bases clipped from V and 4 bases from J, the junction kept 6 bases outside the gene matches. Looked up from germline, CDR1 is SGHNT and CDR2 is YYREEE (reference sequence). The CDR3 spans 16 residues. CDR3 nucleotide sequence: TGTGCCAGCAGCTCCACTAGCGGGGGGGCCCGAGAGACCCAGTACTTC. Protein product: CASSSTSGGARETQYF.

The rearrangement uses TRBV6-5 and TRBJ2-1; D perhaps matches TRBD2 (6 bases). With 5 bases removed from V and 3 bases from J, the gap between germline ends came to 11 bases. The CDR3 is 14 residues long. The germline V gene encodes CDR1 MNHEY and CDR2 SVGAGI. For the CDR3, the DNA is TGTGCCAGCAGTAGTGGCGGGGACTACAATGAGCAGTTCTTC. Its protein is CASSSGGDYNEQFF.

This clone was observed a few times. The chain carries TRBV5-1 and TRBJ1-6; D remains unclear. This CDR3 is built from 16 residues. Per germline, CDR1 SGHRS and CDR2 YFSETQ. With 0 bases removed from V and 7 bases from J, the gap between germline ends came to 14 bases. Here the CDR3 DNA reads TGCGCCAGCAGCTTGGAGCCCGGGCGGAGCAATTCACCCCTCCACTTT. Its protein product is CASSLEPGRSNSPLHF.

The rearrangement joins TRBV15 to TRBJ1-1, with D possibly TRBD1 on 6 matching bases. The CDR3 totals 16 residues. Germline V gives CDR1 LNHNV, CDR2 YYDKDF (reference sequence). V lost 3 bases to trimming and J lost 1 base, with 15 bases between them. The chain's CDR3 is CATSRGRDIPNTEAFF. CDR3 sequence (DNA): TGTGCCACCAGCAGGGGCCGGGACATCCCGAACACTGAAGCTTTCTTT.